This T cell receptor beta chain was sequenced in a study of shared clonotypes between healthy human individuals (dated by TCRdb to about 2020). Study-wide context: A couple of women and a few men aged 18 to 49 years were included in the cohort. For each donor, three plates each were used for CD4 naive and CD4 memory, two plates were used for CD8 naive, and one plate was used for CD8 memory. Blood TCR repertoires of roughly five healthy adults were deeply sequenced to estimate repertoire size and the extent of clonotype sharing between individuals. Different laboratories and diverse techniques were used to prepare libraries and sequence TCR repertoires, to increase sequencing depth and limit assay-specific biases. Per donor, leukapheresis produced somewhere between about 0.94 and 9 billion PBMCs. The study at large found these results: Naive subsets generally had larger estimated clonotype richness than memory subsets. Compared with non-shared clonotypes, the clonotypes found in all four sorted-subset donors had higher generation probabilities. The genetic and exposure-history diversity represented was limited by the small number of donors. Rarefaction of sorted-subset datasets indicated incomplete sequencing despite the large sequencing depth. Based on pairwise subsampling, the degree of clonotype sharing among donors was expected to be affected by sequencing depth. Sampling was limited to blood, and TCR repertoires in tissue likely differ from TCR repertoires in blood. Sharing across several donors was observed for roughly 5% of naive CD4, around 3.5% of naive CD8, 2% to 2.5% of memory CD4, and around 0.4% of memory CD8 clonotypes.

Concerning this clone itself: Which antigen it targets is not known. Per-base quality was not reported, and no clone a single base away is much larger than it.

Using the deep immunoSEQ assay, multiplex PCR amplified TCR CDR3 regions from genomic DNA. For each cell subset, the extracted genomic DNA was distributed evenly across all wells of several immunoSEQ 96-well plates, and each plate served as one replicate. For sorted subsets, each replicate PCR was loaded with 200 to 250 ng genomic DNA, equivalent to 25,000 to 35,000 T cell genomes. Purified libraries were quantified with a Qubit 3.0 fluorometer, sized on a Bioanalyzer 2100, and re-quantified with the KAPA Library Quantification kit. Every immunoSEQ 96-well plate was sequenced on a separate single-read 150-cycle Illumina NextSeq 550 flow cell. On the study's bioinformatics: Because the immunoSEQ output included only junctional sequences and no quality scores, the filtering could not be the same as the filtering used for full-length reads. Sequences were annotated with PyIR, a Python wrapper for IgBLAST v1.9, and V/J genes and CDR3 were assigned using IMGT germline references. Reads were filtered out if the reads had weak V/J assignments (E-value above 1e-6), no CDR3, stop codons, out-of-frame junctions, or ambiguous translated residues. V3J clonotypes were defined as sequences sharing an identical inferred V gene, J gene, and CDR3 amino acid sequence. To compute the percentage overlap between repertoires, the number of shared unique clonotypes was divided by the size of the smaller repertoire. Repertoire richness was assessed with RTK rarefaction, the Chao1 estimator, and Recon v2.1 estimates of unobserved clonotypes. For all TCRbeta clonotypes obtained by the gDNA method from a handful of donors, generation probabilities were computed with OLGA. The clones in this table, taken by TCRdb from immuneACCESS, are in-frame only. Not every clone is retained; where verified, under half of the shortfall comes from an unresolved V gene, and the cause of the rest is unknown. Clone size and V and J calls were adopted from that table, with D and trimming inferred from the DNA. The sample contains some 1,100,000 clones, about 84% of them found a single time. The ten largest clones add up to around 0.47% of the sample.

Trimming takes 8 bases from V and 3 bases from J, and the germline ends sit 17 bases apart. The CDR3 numbers 14 residues from cysteine through phenylalanine. Only CDR3 DNA remains: 42 bases, in frame from the first base. For CDR1 and CDR2, the germline V gene lists MDHEN and SYDVKM. The donors were healthy, HIV-negative adults with no recently reported acute infections or vaccinations. Only Caucasian adults living in Nashville, Tennessee, USA were represented among the donors. CD4+ T cells were enriched by magnetic negative selection; naive cells were then positively selected on CD45RA, and the negative fraction formed the memory subset. Blood was collected by leukapheresis, and PBMCs were isolated by Ficoll-Histopaque density gradient centrifugation and then cryopreserved in liquid nitrogen vapor phase. Analytical flow cytometry was used to check the purity and quantity of each magnetically sorted T cell population. From each sorted fraction, genomic DNA was isolated and quantified by UV absorbance on a Nanodrop 2000c.

Sequenced material: memory CD4+ T cells from PBMCs. Interpreted using the paper, the cell subset or site label stands for: CD45RA-negative fraction. This TCR was sampled from a young man in good health. Some clones in this sample may be carry-over from other donors' samples. Recombination linked TRBV28 to TRBJ2-7, with TRBD2 as a weak D call on 5 bases. The CDR3 region has the sequence CASLPSGVDYEQYF. The DNA is as follows: TGTGCCAGCCTACCCAGCGGAGTGGACTACGAGCAGTACTTC. Where the CDR3 stops, the reference TRBV28 and TRBJ2-7 genes take over; the full variable domain is DVKVTQSSRYLVKRTGEKVFLECVQDMDHENMFWYRQDPGLGLRLIYFSYDVKMKEKGDIPEGYSVSREKKERFSLILESASTNQTSMYLCASLPSGVDYEQYFGPGTRLTVT.